This entry is about one T cell receptor beta chain. Its antigen remains unidentified. This entry comes from a study of CD8+CD57+ T cells in acquired aplastic anemia. General observations from the study: The same twenty-nine CD8+ CDR3 sequences occurred in patients and in controls. Patients and controls had CD8+ Simpson's diversity values that were not significantly distinct.

TCR beta VDJ combinations and CDR3 sequences were profiled from genomic DNA. MiXCR, run by TCRdb on the reads, gives a single entry per CDR3 protein. The sample lists some 150,000 distinct CDR3 sequences; about 45% were seen once. Germline values: CDR1 ENHRY, CDR2 SYGVKD. Losses at the gene ends were 6 bases for V and 3 bases for J; bases not matched to a gene: 1. The CDR3 runs to 12 residues. Flow cytometry had shown expanded CD8+CD57+ cells in the patients chosen for sequencing. The enrolled patients all had severe acquired aplastic anemia. There was no therapy given to any patient before the blood sampling took place.

Sequencing was done on a sample of sorted CD4+, CD8+, or CD8+CD57+ T cells (not recorded which) from PBMCs. The source of this sequence is a human donor with aplastic anemia. J is TRBJ1-2 and V is TRBV10-3; TRBD1 aligns across 7 bases. The CDR3 protein is CAIRGTDYGYTF. CDR3 in DNA: TGTGCCATCAGGGGGACAGACTATGGCTACACCTTC.